The 26 T cell receptor beta chains below come from one sample, sequenced in a study of T cell changes during pregnancy in multiple sclerosis. Clones were sequenced by immunoSEQ multiplex PCR, and TCRdb holds only the in-frame ones, with some missing. The sample carries around 70,000 clones, more than 75% recorded once. The sample consisted of peripheral blood, taken in the third trimester of pregnancy. The receptors were gathered from a female donor with multiple sclerosis, enrolled in a pregnancy study.

This chain uses TRBV6-1 with TRBJ2-4, with D maybe TRBD1 (7 bases). The CDR3 has 16 amino acids. The germline V gene has CDR1 MNHNS and CDR2 SASEGT. V was cut by 1 base and J by 2 bases, with 12 bases left in between. The CDR3 region has the DNA TGTGCCAGCAGTGAAGAGGCAGGGGGGTCCAAAAACATTCAGTACTTC. Its translation: CASSEEAGGSKNIQYF.

The genes are TRBV10-3 and TRBJ1-1, with a weak D call TRBD1 (6 bases). The germline CDR1 and CDR2 sequences are ENHRY and SYGVKD. Trimming took 6 bases from V and 0 from J, leaving 11 bases between them. The CDR3 contains 14 residues. The CDR3 loop reads CAIRRTEMNTEAFF. In nucleotides, the CDR3 is TGTGCCATCAGGAGGACAGAGATGAACACTGAAGCTTTCTTT.

This clone was observed a single time. The chain carries TRBV7-9 and TRBJ2-5, with 10 bases fitting TRBD2. The germline CDR1 and CDR2 sequences are SEHNR and FQNEAQ (reference sequence). This CDR3 has 15 residues. V trimming: 4 bases; J trimming: 6 bases; junction bases outside the gene matches: 8. The CDR3, as DNA: TGTGCCAGCAGCTCTCCAGGGACTAGCGTAAAGACCCAGTACTTC. Its translation: CASSSPGTSVKTQYF.

The rearrangement joins TRBV5-1 to TRBJ1-6; D unclear. Germline values: CDR1 SGHRS, CDR2 YFSETQ. The CDR3 loop spans 15 amino acids. V lost 0 bases, J lost 9 bases, and 13 bases lay in between. For the CDR3, the DNA is TGCGCCAGCAGCTTGGTGCATGGGCAAGGTTCACCCCTCCACTTT. The encoded protein is CASSLVHGQGSPLHF.

The chain uses TRBV5-1 and TRBJ2-5; D is uncertain. V shed 1 base and J shed 2 bases, with 12 bases lying between them. The germline V gene has CDR1 SGHRS and CDR2 YFSETQ. The CDR3 contains 15 residues. CDR3: CASSLWAGPQETQYF. The CDR3 nucleotides read TGCGCCAGCAGCTTGTGGGCAGGCCCTCAAGAGACCCAGTACTTC.

The chain joins TRBV7-9 to TRBJ1-3; the match to TRBD1 covers 7 bases. The length of the CDR3 is 14 residues. CDR1 SEHNR and CDR2 FQNEAQ come from the germline V gene (reference sequence). Trimming removed 1 base from V and 7 bases from J; junction bases left unmatched: 4. This CDR3 is CASSLGGGGNTIYF. The CDR3 region has the DNA TGTGCCAGCAGCTTAGGAGGGGGCGGTAACACCATATATTTT.

The count of this clone is one. The V and J genes are TRBV5-4 and TRBJ2-7; 7 nucleotides agree with TRBD1. Germline V lookup: CDR1 SGHNT, CDR2 YYREEE (reference sequence). The CDR3 covers 13 residues. The V segment lost 4 bases and the J segment 5 bases; nucleotides outside the gene matches: 6. The CDR3 sequence: CASSRKTGNEQYF. CDR3 bases: TGTGCCAGCAGCAGAAAGACAGGGAACGAGCAGTACTTC.

This clone was seen once. The chain links TRBV28 to TRBJ2-7, with 7 bases that match TRBD2. Germline V gene data show CDR1 as MDHEN and CDR2 as SYDVKM. V lost 2 bases, J lost 2 bases, and 6 bases stayed unmatched. The CDR3 sequence is 15 residues long. The CDR3 nucleotides are TGTGCCAGCAGTTTACTTCAGGGACTAACCTACGAGCAGTACTTC. Protein: CASSLLQGLTYEQYF.

The chain carries TRBV5-5 and TRBJ2-5, with 7 bases that match TRBD1. The V segment lost 0 bases and the J segment 4 bases; nucleotides outside the gene matches: 3. CDR1 and CDR2 (germline): SGHKS, YYEKEE (reference sequence). The CDR3 is 14 residues long. CDR3 nucleotides: TGTGCCAGCAGCTTGGTAGAGGGGGCAGAGACCCAGTACTTC. Its protein product is CASSLVEGAETQYF.

The rearrangement uses TRBV30 and TRBJ2-2, with 7 positions matching TRBD2. CDR1 GTSNPN and CDR2 SVGIG come from the germline V gene (reference sequence). CDR3 size: 15 residues. V gave up 2 bases and J gave up 6 bases; unmatched junction bases: 9. The CDR3 DNA reads TGTGCCTGGAGTTTACCTCAGCGGGAATCCGGGGAGCTGTTTTTT. As protein: CAWSLPQRESGELFF.

A single count supports this clone. J is TRBJ2-2 and V is TRBV29-1, with D perhaps matching TRBD2 (6 bases). CDR3 length: 13 residues. V dropped 4 bases and J dropped 6 bases, with 12 bases sitting between them. The germline CDR1 and CDR2 sequences are SQVTM and ANQGSEA. This CDR3 reads CSVGPAGSGELFF. The CDR3 nucleotides read TGCAGCGTTGGTCCTGCGGGGTCCGGGGAGCTGTTTTTT.

This chain connects TRBV6-4 to TRBJ2-1, with 11 bases matching TRBD2. V shed 2 bases, J shed 3 bases, and the junction held 0 bases outside the gene matches. In germline, CDR1 is MRHNA, CDR2 SNTAGT. This CDR3 region has 15 residues. The CDR3 DNA sequence: TGTGCCAGCAGTGACACTAGCGGGGGCTACAATGAGCAGTTCTTC. Translation gives CASSDTSGGYNEQFF.

The chain uses TRBV30 and TRBJ1-5; D not certain. The length of the CDR3 is 16 residues. In germline, CDR1 is GTSNPN, CDR2 SVGIG (reference sequence). Trimming shortened V by 1 base and J by 5 bases, and 18 bases separated the two germline ends. CDR3 in amino acids: CAWSGRFALKHQPQHF. CDR3 nucleotide sequence: TGTGCCTGGAGTGGTAGATTCGCCCTAAAGCATCAGCCCCAGCATTTT.

The J gene is TRBJ1-2, the V gene TRBV5-6; perhaps TRBD1 as D (5 bases). V was clipped by 2 bases and J by 0 bases, with 11 bases between them. The CDR3 runs 15 residues. CDR1 is SGHDT, CDR2 YYEEEE, per germline. In DNA, the CDR3 is TGTGCCAGCAGCTTTAGGGACTCGACTAACTATGGCTACACCTTC. Its translation: CASSFRDSTNYGYTF.

This chain links TRBV27 with TRBJ1-2; TRBD1 agrees at 11 bases. V dropped 6 bases and J dropped 2; count of bases not matched to a gene: 17. Germline assignment: CDR1 MNHEY and CDR2 SMNVEV (reference sequence). This CDR3 comprises 19 residues. CDR3 coding DNA: TGTGCCAGCAGCCCTGTGTTCCGGGACAGGGGGGCCGTCAACTATGGCTACACCTTC. Amino acids: CASSPVFRDRGAVNYGYTF.

The V gene is TRBV6-6, the J gene TRBJ2-2, with 7 bases lining up with TRBD1. Germline-derived CDR1 and CDR2 are MNHNY and SVGAGI (reference sequence). CDR3 length equals 15 residues. After removal of 5 bases from V and 0 bases from J, the junction contained 3 bases not matched to a gene. CDR3 region: CASSVQGANTGELFF. The CDR3 DNA sequence: TGTGCCAGCAGTGTTCAGGGGGCGAACACCGGGGAGCTGTTTTTT.

The chain carries TRBV30 and TRBJ1-2; a possible D gene is TRBD1 (6 bases). This CDR3 is 16 amino acids long. From germline, CDR1 is GTSNPN and CDR2 SVGIG (reference sequence). V gave up 3 bases and J gave up 1 base, with 18 bases separating them. Here the CDR3 reads CAWSGGQPFLNYGYTF. The DNA of the CDR3 is TGTGCCTGGAGCGGAGGACAGCCCTTCCTTAACTATGGCTACACCTTC.

This clone was found once. This chain uses TRBV18 with TRBJ1-2; possible D gene TRBD1, 5 bases. The germline CDR1 and CDR2 sequences are KGHSH and LQKENI. Trimming left V 3 bases short and J 8 bases short, with 10 bases between. This CDR3 spans 12 amino acids. This chain's CDR3 is CASSPTARGYTF. CDR3 DNA: TGTGCCAGCTCACCGACAGCACGGGGCTACACCTTC.

This clone was found a few times. This chain links TRBV9 with TRBJ1-2; D unclear. V lost 0 bases and J 7 bases, leaving 19 bases between the germline ends. The CDR3 sequence is 16 residues long. Germline CDR1 SGDLS, CDR2 YYNGEE. The CDR3 nucleotides read TGTGCCAGCAGCGTAGGTCCCTCGAGGGTTTGGGGTGGCTACACCTTC. Translated: CASSVGPSRVWGGYTF.

This clone was seen more than once but under ten times. This chain links TRBV27 with TRBJ1-5; D is unclear. Germline V gene sequence: CDR1 MNHEY, CDR2 SMNVEV (reference sequence). V was pared by 5 bases and J by 0 bases, with 11 bases between. This CDR3 region has 15 residues. CDR3 DNA sequence: TGTGCCAGCAGTCCTCATGCGTATAGCAATCAGCCCCAGCATTTT. Translation gives CASSPHAYSNQPQHF.

The chain carries TRBV6-5 and TRBJ2-7, with D possibly TRBD1 on 6 matching bases. The CDR3 contains 14 residues. Germline CDR1 reads MNHEY; CDR2 reads SVGAGI. Trimming pared 4 bases from V and 3 bases from J, leaving 13 bases between. The CDR3 DNA sequence: TGTGCCAGCAGTTCACAGGGTTACAACTACGAGCAGTACTTC. It is translated as CASSSQGYNYEQYF.

The table lists this clone with a few counts. V is TRBV4-2 and J is TRBJ2-3, with 12 positions matching TRBD2. This CDR3 comprises 20 residues. After removal of 4 bases from V and 1 base from J, the junction contained 15 bases not matched to a gene. Germline assignment: CDR1 LGHNA and CDR2 YNFKEQ. CDR3 amino acids: CASSPKTSGGEWGRTDTQYF. The CDR3 DNA sequence: TGTGCCAGCAGCCCTAAGACTAGCGGGGGTGAATGGGGTCGCACAGATACGCAGTATTTT.

V is TRBV2 and J is TRBJ2-7, with 11 bases aligning to TRBD1. V trimming: 4 bases; J trimming: 9 bases; junction bases outside the gene matches: 5. Germline assignment: CDR1 SNHLY and CDR2 FYNNEI. There are 13 residues in the CDR3. Here the CDR3 reads CASSGTGGARQYF. DNA for the CDR3: TGTGCCAGCAGTGGGACAGGGGGCGCTAGGCAGTACTTC.

The chain is built from TRBV30 and TRBJ1-2; TRBD1 might be the D (5 bases). CDR3 size: 12 residues. The germline V and J ends were trimmed by 4 bases and 4 bases, with 10 bases remaining between them. CDR1 and CDR2 from the germline V gene are GTSNPN and SVGIG (reference sequence). The CDR3 DNA reads as TGTGCCTGGACCAGGGCCCTCTATGGCTACACCTTC. Translated: CAWTRALYGYTF.

This clone was detected only once. CDR3 region: CAWRKAGGSLETQYF. In DNA, the CDR3 is TGTGCCTGGAGGAAGGCGGGGGGGTCCTTGGAGACCCAGTACTTC. V gene TRBV30 combines with J gene TRBJ2-5, with 9 positions matching TRBD2. V lost 3 bases and J lost 5; bases outside the gene matches: 10. Germline CDR1 and CDR2: GTSNPN and SVGIG (reference sequence). This CDR3 has 15 amino acids.

This chain connects TRBV19 to TRBJ1-1; D is unclear. V gave up 7 bases and J gave up 0 bases, with 24 bases separating them. The CDR3 sequence is 18 residues long. Germline loops: CDR1 LNHDA, CDR2 SQIVND (reference sequence). CDR3 DNA sequence: TGTGCCAGTACTAGATCTGATGGGTCAGCTTCCATGAACACTGAAGCTTTCTTT. This gives the protein CASTRSDGSASMNTEAFF.